These 21 T cell receptor beta chains were all obtained from the same sample, sequenced in a study of T cell repertoires in cytomegalovirus infection. In TCRdb, the reads were re-called with MiXCR into one record per CDR3 protein. Seen here are 300,000 or so distinct CDR3 sequences, roughly 23% observed once, and the top ten hold 11% to 15%. Input material: PBMCs. Receptors originate from a human donor in good health (CMV status not recorded). Some clones in this sample may be carry-over from other donors' samples.

This clonotype appeared many times. The chain couples TRBV11-2 to TRBJ1-4; 8 bases align to TRBD1. The germline CDR1 and CDR2 sequences are SGHAT and FQNNGV. The CDR3 sequence is 16 residues long. Trimming took 3 bases from V and 7 from J; bases not matched to a gene: 10. The CDR3 region has the DNA TGTGCCAGCAGCTTCCCAGAGTCAGGGGGCGGTGAAAAACTGTTTTTT. It yields the protein CASSFPESGGGEKLFF.

This rearrangement joins TRBV29-1 to TRBJ2-7; 7 positions match TRBD1. Germline V gene data show CDR1 as SQVTM and CDR2 as ANQGSEA. The V gene end was trimmed by 5 bases and the J gene end by 0 bases; junction bases not matched to a gene: 4. The CDR3 contains 13 residues. The CDR3 is CSVRTGTSYEQYF. In nucleotides, the CDR3 is TGCAGCGTTAGGACAGGAACCTCCTACGAGCAGTACTTC.

J is TRBJ2-2 and V is TRBV29-1, with D uncertain. CDR3 length: 11 residues. CDR1 is SQVTM, CDR2 ANQGSEA, per germline. V dropped 6 bases and J dropped 0 bases, with 2 bases sitting between them. In DNA form, the CDR3 reads TGCAGCGTGACGAACACCGGGGAGCTGTTTTTT. This gives the protein CSVTNTGELFF.

The chain has TRBV5-6 and TRBJ2-5; no clear D gene. CDR3 length: 12 residues. The V gene's germline CDR1 is SGHDT and CDR2 YYEEEE. V was shortened by 4 bases and J by 5 bases, with 9 bases between the two germline ends. The CDR3 sequence: CASSGTLETQYF. The DNA of the CDR3 is TGTGCCAGCAGCGGAACACTGGAGACCCAGTACTTC.

CDR3 bases: TGTGCCAGCAGCCCTTCCATGGGGACAGGGGCTTTGGAGCAGTTCTTC. It codes for CASSPSMGTGALEQFF. This sequence joins TRBV4-2 and TRBJ2-1; 10 bases fit TRBD1. There are 16 residues in the CDR3. V shed 4 bases, J shed 10 bases, and the junction held 13 bases outside the gene matches. Germline CDR1 is LGHNA and CDR2 is YNFKEQ.

This chain uses TRBV20-1 with TRBJ1-2, with 7 bases fitting TRBD1. V dropped 3 bases and J dropped 4; count of bases not matched to a gene: 2. CDR1 and CDR2 (germline): DFQATT, SNEGSKA (reference sequence). This CDR3 is 12 amino acids long. The CDR3 region has the DNA TGCAGTGCTAGGACAGGGAGCTATGGCTACACCTTC. This translates into CSARTGSYGYTF.

This chain connects TRBV7-9 to TRBJ2-3; D unclear. V shed 8 bases and J shed 1 base, with 13 bases lying between them. CDR1 is SEHNR, CDR2 FQNEAQ, per germline (reference sequence). This CDR3 contains 14 residues. The CDR3 sequence: CASGQPIGTDTQYF. The DNA for the CDR3 is TGTGCCAGCGGGCAACCGATAGGCACAGATACGCAGTATTTT.

This clonotype was found a few times. The rearrangement uses TRBV7-2 and TRBJ2-7; D unclear. The CDR3 is 14 residues long. Germline CDR1 and CDR2: SGHTA and FQGNSA. V was trimmed by 1 base and J by 2 bases, leaving 9 bases between them. The CDR3: CASSLGLFTYEQYF. CDR3 sequence (DNA): TGTGCCAGCAGCTTAGGGCTCTTTACCTACGAGCAGTACTTC.

This clonotype came up many times. This rearrangement joins TRBV6-5 to TRBJ2-3, with D perhaps TRBD1 (5 bases). The germline CDR1 and CDR2 sequences are MNHEY and SVGAGI. The length of the CDR3 is 16 residues. V dropped 0 bases and J dropped 2 bases, with 12 bases sitting between them. The CDR3 coding sequence is TGTGCCAGCAGTTACTCGGCAGGGCCATTCACAGATACGCAGTATTTT. Its translation is CASSYSAGPFTDTQYF.

This clonotype showed up just a few times. J is TRBJ2-1 and V is TRBV4-3; 7 nucleotides agree with TRBD2. Germline V CDR1 and CDR2: LGHNA, YSLEER. The CDR3 spans 17 residues. J lost 4 bases, V lost 1 base, and 10 bases had no gene match. As DNA, the CDR3 is TGCGCCAGCAGCCAAGGGTCTTTGGCGGGAGAATACAATGAGCAGTTCTTC. Protein product: CASSQGSLAGEYNEQFF.

This clonotype was seen a handful of times. The J gene is TRBJ2-7, the V gene TRBV20-1; D is unresolved. CDR3 length equals 12 residues. Looked up from germline, CDR1 is DFQATT and CDR2 is SNEGSKA (reference sequence). Trimming shortened V by 2 bases and J by 4 bases, and 9 bases separated the two germline ends. The CDR3 DNA sequence: TGCAGTGCTAGATATAGTGTTTACGAGCAGTACTTC. Translation gives CSARYSVYEQYF.

There are a few counts of this clonotype. The rearrangement uses TRBV28 and TRBJ1-4; TRBD1 matches 8 bases. With 2 bases clipped from V and 8 bases from J, the junction kept 7 bases outside the gene matches. CDR3 length equals 15 residues. Germline CDR1 and CDR2: MDHEN and SYDVKM. DNA for the CDR3: TGTGCCAGCAGTTTAACCAGGGGGACAGGAGAAAAACTGTTTTTT. This encodes CASSLTRGTGEKLFF.

This clonotype was picked up many times. The chain employs TRBV7-3 and TRBJ1-1; D may be TRBD1 (6 bases). The V end was cut by 5 bases, the J end by 1 base, with 8 bases between. The CDR3 sequence is 13 residues long. Looked up from germline, CDR1 is SGHTA and CDR2 is FQGTGA. The CDR3, as DNA: TGTGCCAGCAGCCCGGGACAGAACACTGAAGCTTTCTTT. This codes for CASSPGQNTEAFF.

This chain uses TRBV6-2 or TRBV6-3 with TRBJ2-5; D gene uncertain. Germline V gives CDR1 MNHEY, CDR2 SVGEGT. The CDR3 length is 14 residues. The V end lost 0 bases, the J end lost 4 bases, and 9 bases lay between the germline ends. The CDR3 here is CASSYSGDPETQYF. CDR3 coding DNA: TGTGCCAGCAGTTACTCGGGCGACCCAGAGACCCAGTACTTC.

This clonotype was seen a handful of times. The V gene is TRBV14, the J gene TRBJ2-5; 8 bases align to TRBD2. CDR1 and CDR2 from the germline V gene are SGHDN and FVKESK. J lost 0 bases, V lost 0 bases, and 9 bases had no gene match. This CDR3 contains 18 residues. The CDR3 bases are TGTGCCAGCAGCCAAGAAAGTCGAACGGGAGGGTACCAAGAGACCCAGTACTTC. Its protein is CASSQESRTGGYQETQYF.

This sequence joins TRBV27 and TRBJ2-2, with 7 bases fitting TRBD1. The CDR3 runs to 16 residues. The ends lost 7 bases at V and 5 bases at J; junction bases unmatched: 13. From germline, CDR1 is MNHEY and CDR2 SMNVEV (reference sequence). This chain's CDR3 is CASTSYQGVVTGELFF. The CDR3 bases are TGTGCCAGCACCTCATACCAGGGGGTAGTAACCGGGGAGCTGTTTTTT.

Details on this clonotype: Just one base apart from a much larger clone, this may be a read error. The CDR3: CASSVSSGSYNEQFF. DNA of the CDR3: TGTGCCAGCAGCGTCTCTAGCGGGAGCTACAATGAGCAGTTCTTC. The chain has TRBV6-2 or TRBV6-3 and TRBJ2-1; 10 nucleotides match TRBD2. Germline V gives CDR1 MNHEY, CDR2 SVGEGT. The CDR3 contains 15 residues. V dropped 6 bases and J dropped 3; count of bases not matched to a gene: 5.

Only one count was recorded for this clonotype. The rearrangement links TRBV20-1 to TRBJ2-3, with D possibly matching TRBD1 (5 bases). V was clipped by 6 bases and J by 4 bases, with 20 bases between them. This CDR3 is 15 amino acids long. CDR1 and CDR2 (germline): DFQATT, SNEGSKA (reference sequence). The chain's CDR3 is CSARAARTTPDTQYF. The CDR3 DNA reads TGCAGTGCCAGGGCGGCCCGAACAACCCCAGATACGCAGTATTTT.

This clonotype was detected many times. The rearrangement uses TRBV11-2 and TRBJ1-3; possible D gene TRBD1, 5 bases. Trimming left V 5 bases short and J 0 bases short, with 14 bases between. This CDR3 region has 16 residues. Looked up from germline, CDR1 is SGHAT and CDR2 is FQNNGV. The CDR3 DNA reads as TGTGCCAGCAGCCCGGGGGATCGGGGCTCTGGAAACACCATATATTTT. Translated, it gives CASSPGDRGSGNTIYF.

In its sample, this clonotype was seen a few times. This chain joins TRBV19 and TRBJ2-6; D ambiguous. This CDR3 has 15 residues. V gave up 1 base and J gave up 2 bases, with 6 bases separating them. CDR1 is LNHDA, CDR2 SQIVND, per germline (reference sequence). The CDR3 region is CASSIVRTGANVLTF. In nucleotides, the CDR3 is TGTGCCAGTAGTATAGTTCGGACTGGGGCCAACGTCCTGACTTTC.

This clonotype was observed a handful of times. The chain combines TRBV11-2 with TRBJ2-7, with D possibly matching TRBD1 (5 bases). Germline assignment: CDR1 SGHAT and CDR2 FQNNGV. This CDR3 is built from 15 residues. Trimming stripped 1 base from V and 1 base from J, with 11 bases between. CDR3 residues: CASSLVLQGSYEQYF. CDR3 coding DNA: TGTGCCAGCAGCTTAGTTTTGCAGGGATCCTACGAGCAGTACTTC.